This TCR beta chain was recovered during a study of CD8 T cells in Susac syndrome. Trimming pared 7 bases from V and 0 bases from J, leaving 19 bases between. The V gene's germline CDR1 is MNHEY and CDR2 SVGEGT. This CDR3 region has 16 residues. Random hexamers served to reverse transcribe about 0.5 to 1 ug RNA. TCRdb fed the immunoSEQ multiplex PCR reads into MiXCR, producing one record per CDR3 protein. The repertoire holds approximately 180,000 distinct CDR3 sequences, with nearly 97% as singletons. The V and J genes are TRBV6-2 or TRBV6-3 and TRBJ2-7, with D possibly being TRBD2 (6 bases). The material sequenced was CD4+ T cells from PBMCs. This receptor was identified in a human donor with multiple sclerosis. In DNA form, the CDR3 reads TGTGCCAGCACTCTAGGGACTGGACGAAGCTCCTACGAGCAGTACTTC. Protein: CASTLGTGRSSYEQYF.